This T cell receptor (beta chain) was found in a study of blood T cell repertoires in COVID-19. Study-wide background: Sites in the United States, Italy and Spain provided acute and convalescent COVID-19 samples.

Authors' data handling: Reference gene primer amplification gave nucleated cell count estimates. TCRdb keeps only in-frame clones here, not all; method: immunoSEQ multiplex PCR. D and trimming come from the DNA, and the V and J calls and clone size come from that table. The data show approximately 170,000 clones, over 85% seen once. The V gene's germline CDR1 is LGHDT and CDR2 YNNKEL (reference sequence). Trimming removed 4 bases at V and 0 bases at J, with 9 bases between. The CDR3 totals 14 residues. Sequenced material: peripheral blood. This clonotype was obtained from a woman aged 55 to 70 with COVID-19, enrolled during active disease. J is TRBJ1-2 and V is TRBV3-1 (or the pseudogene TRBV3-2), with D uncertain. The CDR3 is CASSLRGSNYGYTF. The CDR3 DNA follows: TGTGCCAGCAGCCTCCGCGGGTCTAACTATGGCTACACCTTC.